In its sample, the clone carrying this TCR beta chain was seen many times. The antigen is undetermined. The sample comes from a study of CD8 T cells in ankylosing spondylitis. Notes on the study in general: Typical of ankylosing spondylitis blood, it appeared, was a TCR beta motif of roughly eight highly homologous variants. Significant enrichment of disease-linked clones was reportedly seen in matched ankylosing spondylitis synovial fluid. In the blood and synovial fluid of reactive arthritis, some motif variants had been previously reported.

By quantitative 5'-RACE with molecular barcodes, the TCR beta libraries were made. One entry per CDR3 protein, called by TCRdb with MiXCR from the 5' RACE reads. The table has approximately 400,000 distinct CDR3 sequences, about 25% seen once. The sequence derives from a male donor with ankylosing spondylitis. The sample was blood, either unsorted or a sorted T cell fraction (not recorded which).

This CDR3 reads CASSLDPQVYETQYF. The CDR3, as DNA: TGCGCCAGCAGCTTGGATCCACAGGTTTACGAGACCCAGTACTTC. The chain couples TRBV5-1 to TRBJ2-5; the D gene is possibly TRBD1 (5 bases). The CDR3 extends over 15 amino acids. Germline V CDR1 and CDR2: SGHRS, YFSETQ. The V and J ends lost 0 bases and 5 bases respectively, with 14 bases between them.